This TCR beta chain was documented in a study of beta chain features in type 1 diabetes. General study results and limits: Shortening that was moderate but significant affected the TCRB CDR3s of Type 1 diabetes patients in all four CD4+ subsets. Naive, central memory and Treg TCRB repertoires seemed to resemble each other more closely in patients than they did in healthy donors. In patients and controls equally, PCR might favor templates that are shorter.

Donors underwent one heparinised blood draw, about 120 mL on average. This clone has more than one count but fewer than ten. Its antigen remains unidentified. The CDR3 length is 14 residues. Trimming left V 0 bases short and J 7 bases short, with 13 bases between. The germline CDR1 and CDR2 sequences are SGDLS and YYNGEE. Isolated RNA was reverse transcribed in full, so expressed TCRB transcripts were sequenced. Profiled with immunoSEQ multiplex PCR; TCRdb holds only in-frame clones, not every one. The table records some 330,000 clones, around 13% of them present only once. Sequenced input: naive CD4+ T cells from blood. This receptor was identified in a woman younger than 30 with type 1 diabetes. The genes are TRBV9 and TRBJ1-2; possible D gene TRBD1, 6 bases. CDR3 sequence (DNA): TGTGCCAGCAGCGTAGCAACGGGGGGCGCTGGCTACACCTTC. It specifies CASSVATGGAGYTF.